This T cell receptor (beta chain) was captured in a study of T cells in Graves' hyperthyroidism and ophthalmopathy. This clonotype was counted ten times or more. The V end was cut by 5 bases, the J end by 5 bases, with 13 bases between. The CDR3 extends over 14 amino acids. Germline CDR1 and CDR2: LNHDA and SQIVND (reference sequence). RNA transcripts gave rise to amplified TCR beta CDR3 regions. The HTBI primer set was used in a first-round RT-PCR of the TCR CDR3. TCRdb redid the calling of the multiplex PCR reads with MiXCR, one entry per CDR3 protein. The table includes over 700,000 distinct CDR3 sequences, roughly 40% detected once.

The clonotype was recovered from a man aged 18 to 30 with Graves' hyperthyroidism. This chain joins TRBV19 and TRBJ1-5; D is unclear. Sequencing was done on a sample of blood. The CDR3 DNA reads TGTGCCAGTAGTCCCAGCGGGTGGGATCAGCCCCAGCATTTT. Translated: CASSPSGWDQPQHF.